Here is one TCR beta chain with its context. Those enrolled in Seattle joined during active infection and were followed longitudinally afterward. Clones were sequenced by immunoSEQ multiplex PCR, and TCRdb holds only the in-frame ones, with some missing. The repertoire has 540,000 or so clones, 85% to 90% of them found once; the top ten carry 7.5% to 9.5%. The source of the sample is a study of blood T cell repertoires in COVID-19. This CDR3 is built from 14 residues. Germline V lookup: CDR1 LGHDT, CDR2 YNNKEL (reference sequence). Trimming stripped 1 base from V and 4 bases from J, with 10 bases between.

The material sequenced was peripheral blood. The sequence was obtained from a woman aged 45-59 years with COVID-19, enrolled during active disease. This chain joins TRBV3-1 (or the pseudogene TRBV3-2) and TRBJ1-1; D is perhaps TRBD1 (5 bases). CDR3 DNA: TGTGCCAGCAGCCAAGGCAGGGCTGGCACTGAAGCTTTCTTT. This translates into CASSQGRAGTEAFF.